What follows describes a single TCR beta chain. No antigen is known for it. TCRdb's copy holds only in-frame clones and misses some; the assay was immunoSEQ multiplex PCR. The sample lists roughly 300,000 clones; 70% to 90% were seen once. The data derive from a study of cytomegalovirus exposure and HLA in healthy donors. Study-level points and caveats: Subsequent analysis revealed that first-cohort TCR clusters tended to co-occur in the approximately 120 validation repertoires.

The donors were part of the validation cohort, which consisted of about 130 subjects and was separate from the first cohort of roughly 620 subjects. In germline, CDR1 is SGHTA, CDR2 FQGTGA. Trimming removed 5 bases from V and 9 bases from J; junction bases left unmatched: 6. The CDR3 consists of 14 residues. The V gene is TRBV7-3, the J gene TRBJ2-1; 11 positions match TRBD2. This clonotype originated in a woman aged 18-30 years in good health and CMV-seronegative. Sequencing was done on a sample of PBMCs. The CDR3 sequence: CASSPTSGSGEQFF. The CDR3 nucleotides read TGTGCCAGCAGCCCCACTAGCGGGAGTGGTGAGCAGTTCTTC.